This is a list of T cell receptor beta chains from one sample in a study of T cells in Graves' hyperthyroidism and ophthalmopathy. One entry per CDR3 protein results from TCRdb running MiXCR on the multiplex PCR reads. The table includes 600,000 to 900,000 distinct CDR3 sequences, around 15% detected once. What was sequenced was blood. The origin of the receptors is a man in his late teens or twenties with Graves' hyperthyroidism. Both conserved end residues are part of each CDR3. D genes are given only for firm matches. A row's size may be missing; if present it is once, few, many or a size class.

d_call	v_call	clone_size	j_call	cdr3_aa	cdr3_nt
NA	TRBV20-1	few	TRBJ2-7	CSASRLAYEQYF	TGCAGTGCTAGCAGGTTGGCCTACGAGCAGTACTTC
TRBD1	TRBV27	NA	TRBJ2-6	CASNATGIISGANVLTF	TGTGCCAGCAACGCGACAGGGATCATTTCAGGGGCCAACGTCCTGACTTTC
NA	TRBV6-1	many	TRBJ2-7	CASSEAWGMMHEQYF	TGTGCCAGCAGTGAAGCGTGGGGAATGATGCACGAGCAGTACTTC
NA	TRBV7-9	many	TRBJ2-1	CASSLPLGTTIRTAYNEQFF	TGTGCCAGCAGCTTACCCCTCGGGACAACGATTCGGACTGCCTACAATGAGCAGTTCTTC
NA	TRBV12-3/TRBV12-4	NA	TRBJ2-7	CASTPGREQYF	TGTGCCAGTACACCGGGAAGGGAGCAGTACTTC
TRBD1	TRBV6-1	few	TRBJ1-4	CASSGDRFNEKLFF	TGTGCCAGCAGTGGGGACAGATTTAATGAAAAACTGTTTTTT
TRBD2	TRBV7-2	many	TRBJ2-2	CASSHRLAGGPGELFF	TGTGCCAGCAGCCACCGACTAGCGGGAGGGCCCGGGGAGCTGTTTTTT
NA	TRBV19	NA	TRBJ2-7	CATLGQGLVGYEQYF	TGTGCCACCCTCGGGCAGGGTCTTGTGGGCTACGAGCAGTACTTC
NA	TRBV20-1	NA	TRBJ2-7	CSAAPPDRLSYEQYF	TGCAGTGCCGCCCCCCCAGATAGACTATCCTACGAGCAGTACTTC
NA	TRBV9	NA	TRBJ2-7	CDSSVEGTPDYEQYF	TGTGACAGCAGCGTAGAGGGGACGCCGGATTACGAGCAGTACTTC
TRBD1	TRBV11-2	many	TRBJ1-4	CASSLERQGGGEKLFF	TGTGCCAGCAGCTTGGAGCGACAGGGCGGGGGAGAAAAACTGTTTTTT
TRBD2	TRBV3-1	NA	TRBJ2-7	CASSHPTSGHEQYF	TGTGCCAGCAGCCACCCGACTAGCGGCCACGAGCAGTACTTC
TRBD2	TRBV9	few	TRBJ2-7	CASSVAPSGRAYEQYF	TGTGCCAGCAGCGTAGCTCCTAGCGGGAGGGCCTACGAGCAGTACTTC
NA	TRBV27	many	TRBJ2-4	CASSGARMRNIQYF	TGTGCCAGCAGTGGCGCTAGGATGAGAAACATTCAGTACTTC
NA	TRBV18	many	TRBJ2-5	CASSPGDYFQETQYF	TGTGCCAGCTCACCCGGAGACTATTTTCAAGAGACCCAGTACTTC
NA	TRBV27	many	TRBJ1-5	CASSLSWGNQPQHF	TGTGCCAGCAGTTTATCGTGGGGCAATCAGCCCCAGCATTTT
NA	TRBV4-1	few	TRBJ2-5	CASSQGDLRETQYF	TGCGCCAGCAGCCAAGGGGATCTTAGAGAGACCCAGTACTTC
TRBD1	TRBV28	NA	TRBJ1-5	CASRNDRGRNQPQHF	TGTGCCAGCAGAAACGACAGGGGTCGCAATCAGCCCCAGCATTTT
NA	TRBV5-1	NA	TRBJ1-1	CASSSDGQNTEAFF	TGCGCCAGCAGCTCGGACGGCCAGAACACTGAAGCTTTCTTT
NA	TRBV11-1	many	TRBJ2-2	CASSLDGYTGELFF	TGTGCCAGCAGCTTAGACGGCTACACCGGGGAGCTGTTTTTT
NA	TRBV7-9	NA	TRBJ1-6	CASSLEGRGTPLHF	TGTGCCAGCAGCTTAGAGGGGAGGGGAACACCCCTCCACTTT
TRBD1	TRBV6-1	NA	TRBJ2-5	CASSAGTGLYSWYF	TGTGCCAGCAGTGCCGGGACAGGCCTCTACAGTTGGTACTTC
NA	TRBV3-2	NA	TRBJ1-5	CASSFRDNSNQPQHF	TGTGCCAGCAGCTTCCGGGACAATAGCAATCAGCCCCAGCATTTT
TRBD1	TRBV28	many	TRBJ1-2	CASSSPGQGARFNYGYTF	TGTGCCAGCAGTTCACCGGGACAGGGGGCCCGATTTAACTATGGCTACACCTTC
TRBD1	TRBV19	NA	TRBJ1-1	CASSIGTGRHTEAFF	TGTGCCAGTAGTATAGGGACAGGGAGGCACACTGAAGCTTTCTTT
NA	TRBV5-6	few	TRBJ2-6	CASSFQGNGANVLTF	TGTGCCAGCAGCTTTCAGGGGAACGGGGCCAACGTCCTGACTTTC
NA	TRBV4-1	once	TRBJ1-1	CASSRYWGSFTEAFF	TGCGCCAGCAGCCGGTACTGGGGGTCCTTCACTGAAGCTTTCTTT
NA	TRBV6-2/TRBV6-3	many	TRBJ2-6	CASSSGTYSGANVLTF	TGTGCCAGCAGTTCCGGGACTTATTCTGGGGCCAACGTCCTGACTTTC
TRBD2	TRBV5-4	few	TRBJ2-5	CASSPTSGVQETQYF	TGTGCCAGCAGCCCGACTAGCGGAGTACAAGAGACCCAGTACTTC
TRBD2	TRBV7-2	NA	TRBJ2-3	CASSPTGGGRYADTQYF	TGTGCCAGCAGCCCGACCGGGGGGGGAAGATACGCAGATACGCAGTATTTT
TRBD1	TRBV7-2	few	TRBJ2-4	CASSSRTGDYLAKNIQYF	TGTGCCAGCAGCTCCCGGACAGGGGACTACCTAGCCAAAAACATTCAGTACTTC
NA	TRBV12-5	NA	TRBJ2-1	CASGLSLGGSVYNEQFF	TGTGCTAGTGGTTTGTCTCTAGGAGGAAGCGTTTACAATGAGCAGTTCTTC
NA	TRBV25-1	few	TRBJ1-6	CASTSWSYNSPLHF	TGTGCCAGCACGTCGTGGTCGTATAATTCACCCCTCCACTTT
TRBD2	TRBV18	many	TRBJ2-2	CASSPTLAGGTGELFF	TGTGCCAGCTCACCAACACTAGCGGGAGGCACCGGGGAGCTGTTTTTT
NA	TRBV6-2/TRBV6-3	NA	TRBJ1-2	CASSTTENRLHYTF	TGTGCCAGCAGTACTACTGAGAACAGGCTTCATTACACCTTC
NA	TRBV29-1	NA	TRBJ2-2	CSVEGEFTGELFF	TGCAGCGTTGAAGGGGAGTTCACCGGGGAGCTGTTTTTT
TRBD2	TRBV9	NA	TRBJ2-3	CASTTGTSDTDTQYF	TGTGCCAGTACTACCGGGACTAGCGACACAGATACGCAGTATTTT
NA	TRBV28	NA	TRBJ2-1	CASSLTPSATLNNEQFF	TGTGCCAGCAGTTTAACTCCGTCGGCCACGCTCAACAATGAGCAGTTCTTC
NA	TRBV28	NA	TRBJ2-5	CASSLGGAPQETQYF	TGTGCCAGCAGTTTAGGGGGAGCCCCACAAGAGACCCAGTACTTC
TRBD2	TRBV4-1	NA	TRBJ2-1	CASSQRQLAGNHNEQFF	TGCGCCAGCAGCCAACGGCAGCTAGCGGGTAATCACAATGAGCAGTTCTTC
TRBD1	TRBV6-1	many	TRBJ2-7	CASSGGQGSYEQYF	TGTGCCAGCTCGGGGGGACAGGGCTCCTACGAGCAGTACTTC
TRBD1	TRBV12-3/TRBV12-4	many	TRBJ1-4	CASSTGANEKLFF	TGTGCCAGCAGTACAGGGGCTAATGAAAAACTGTTTTTT
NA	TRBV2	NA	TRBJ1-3	CASSVDGISGNTIYF	TGTGCCAGCAGTGTGGACGGCATCTCTGGAAACACCATATATTTT
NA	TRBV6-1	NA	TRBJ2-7	CASSEARFREQYF	TGTGCCAGCAGTGAAGCTAGGTTCAGGGAGCAGTACTTC
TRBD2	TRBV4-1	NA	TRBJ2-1	CASSQVGGPYNEQFF	TGCGCCAGCAGCCAAGTGGGAGGGCCATACAATGAGCAGTTCTTC
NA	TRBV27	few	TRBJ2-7	CASSRKAEPSYEQYF	TGTGCCAGCAGTCGTAAGGCGGAGCCTTCCTACGAGCAGTACTTC
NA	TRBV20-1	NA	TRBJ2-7	CSAFSAGGPPHYEQHF	TGCAGTGCTTTCTCCGCAGGAGGACCACCCCACTACGAGCAGCACTTC
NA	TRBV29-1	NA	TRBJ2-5	CSVPSWGAETQYF	TGCAGCGTTCCCTCGTGGGGGGCCGAGACCCAGTACTTC
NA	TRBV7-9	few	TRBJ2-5	CASSLVNRPRAQYF	TGTGCCAGCAGCTTAGTTAACCGCCCCCGGGCCCAGTACTTC
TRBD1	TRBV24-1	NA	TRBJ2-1	CATRARDRGDEQFF	TGTGCCACCAGAGCCCGGGACAGGGGGGATGAGCAGTTCTTC
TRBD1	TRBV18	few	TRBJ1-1	CASSEGQGALTEAFF	TGTGCCAGCTCAGAGGGACAGGGGGCCTTGACTGAAGCTTTCTTT
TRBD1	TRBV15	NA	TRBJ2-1	CATSRDGQAAFNEQFF	TGTGCCACCAGCAGAGACGGACAGGCAGCCTTCAATGAGCAGTTCTTC
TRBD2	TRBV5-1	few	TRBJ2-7	CASSLIPSGRAYEQYF	TGCGCCAGCAGCTTGATCCCCAGCGGGAGGGCCTACGAGCAGTACTTC